This T cell receptor (beta chain) was obtained from a study of Tregs in tolerant kidney transplant recipients. Looking at the study overall: CFSE-labeled recipient PBMCs were cultured approximately 6 days with irradiated graft donor PBMCs, then FACS-sorted.

The V end lost 6 bases, the J end lost 7 bases, and 9 bases lay between the germline ends. CDR1 is MNHEY, CDR2 SMNVEV, per germline (reference sequence). The CDR3 has 11 amino acids. General observations from the study: Few patients were studied, so findings need validation in larger groups.

Produced via immunoSEQ multiplex PCR; TCRdb's table is partial and in-frame only. The sample holds 4,000 to 5,500 clones, just under 40% seen once. This clone is large in the sample. No antigen is known for it. The rearrangement uses TRBV27 and TRBJ1-1; TRBD1 is a possible D gene (5 bases). Sequences were obtained from CD8+ T cells from blood cultured with allogeneic cells. This sequence originates from a human donor in good health. The CDR3 DNA is TGTGCCAGCAGCTGGGGGGATGAAGCTTTCTTT. Residues: CASSWGDEAFF.